This T cell receptor beta chain was obtained from a study of low-dose radiotherapy and immunotherapy resistance in tumors. Per the germline V gene, CDR1 is SQVTM and CDR2 is ANQGSEA. This CDR3 spans 15 amino acids. The V end lost 1 base, the J end lost 3 bases, and 12 bases lay between the germline ends. Alpha and beta chains were covered, as first-strand cDNA relied on TRAV- and TRBV-specific primers. Both a constant-region primer and a V-primer adapter served to amplify TCRs across 15 to 20 PCR cycles. MiXCR was run by TCRdb on the reads, yielding one entry per CDR3 protein. The table lists some 10,000 distinct CDR3 sequences, 42% of them singletons.

This sequence originates from a human donor with advanced metastatic prostate, ovarian, gallbladder or colorectal cancer (not recorded which). This table probably holds off-target reads from a library built for another chain. The chain is built from TRBV29-1 and TRBJ2-2, with a possible D match to TRBD1 (6 bases). The DNA of the CDR3 is TGCAGCGTTGAAGGTTGGTCAGGGGACACCGGGGAGCTGTTTTTT. Its translation is CSVEGWSGDTGELFF.